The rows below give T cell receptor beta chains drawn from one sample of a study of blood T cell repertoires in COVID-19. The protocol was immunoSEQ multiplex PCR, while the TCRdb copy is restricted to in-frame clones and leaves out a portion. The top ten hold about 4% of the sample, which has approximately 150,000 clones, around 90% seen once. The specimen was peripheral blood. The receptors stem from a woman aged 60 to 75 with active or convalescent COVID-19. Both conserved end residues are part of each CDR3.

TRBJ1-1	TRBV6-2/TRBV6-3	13	CASSYGTGTYAFF
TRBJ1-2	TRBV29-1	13	CSVGGGQGDGYTF
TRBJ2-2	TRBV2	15	CASRKDRVGTGELFF
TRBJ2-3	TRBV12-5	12	CASGWDSDTQYF
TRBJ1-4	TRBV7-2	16	CASSLADRGPNEKLFF
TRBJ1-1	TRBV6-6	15	CASSDRGSGNTEAFF
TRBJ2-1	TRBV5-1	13	CASRPGLANEQFF
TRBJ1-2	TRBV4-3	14	CASSQEGQVVGYTF
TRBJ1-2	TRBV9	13	CASSSGTGNGYTF
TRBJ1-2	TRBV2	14	CASRSDSYVYGYTF
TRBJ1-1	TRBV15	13	CATSFTGNTEAFF
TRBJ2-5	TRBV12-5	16	CASGFEAGEGKETQYF
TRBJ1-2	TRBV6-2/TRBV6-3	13	CASSIDGGYGYTF
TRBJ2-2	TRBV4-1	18	CASSQVADAGGSTGELFF
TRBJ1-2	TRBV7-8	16	CASSLASAGNKGGYTF
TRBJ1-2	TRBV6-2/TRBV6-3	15	CASSAPGQGLSGYTF
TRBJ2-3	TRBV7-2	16	CASSLRGGLSTDTQYF
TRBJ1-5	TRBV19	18	CASSINRGIVNSNQPQHF
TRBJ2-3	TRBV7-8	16	CASSLGASGGMDTQYF
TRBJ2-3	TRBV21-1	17	CAQQQLRRGPSTDTQYF
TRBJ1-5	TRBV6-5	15	CASSYSQVSNQPQHF
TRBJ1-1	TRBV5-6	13	CASIRQGGTEAFF
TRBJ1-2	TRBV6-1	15	CASSERDTSRYGYTF
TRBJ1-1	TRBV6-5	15	CASREGTGANYEAFF
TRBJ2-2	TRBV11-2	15	CASSLGGTNTGELFF
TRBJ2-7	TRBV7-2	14	CASSLATGGDEQYF